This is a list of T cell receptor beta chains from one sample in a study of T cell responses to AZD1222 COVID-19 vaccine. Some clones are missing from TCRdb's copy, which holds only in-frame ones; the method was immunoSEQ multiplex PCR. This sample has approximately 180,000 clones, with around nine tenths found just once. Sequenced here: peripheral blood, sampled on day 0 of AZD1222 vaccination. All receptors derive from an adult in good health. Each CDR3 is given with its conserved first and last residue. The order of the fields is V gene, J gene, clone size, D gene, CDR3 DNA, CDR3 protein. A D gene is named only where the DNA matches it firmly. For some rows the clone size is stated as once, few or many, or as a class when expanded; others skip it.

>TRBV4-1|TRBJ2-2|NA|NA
TGCGCCAGCAGCCAAGATATGACGTCCGGGGAGCTGTTTTTT
CASSQDMTSGELFF
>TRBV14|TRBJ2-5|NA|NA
TGTGCCAGCAGCCAAGGGTTAGGGCGGGCAGAGACCCAGTACTTC
CASSQGLGRAETQYF
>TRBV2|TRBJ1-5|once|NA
TGTGCCAGCAGCACAGCTATTAGCAATCAGCCCCAGCATTTT
CASSTAISNQPQHF
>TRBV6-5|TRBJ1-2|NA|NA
TGTGCCAGCAGCACAGTGATCAACTATGGCTACACCTTC
CASSTVINYGYTF
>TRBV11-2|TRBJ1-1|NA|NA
TGTGCCAGCAGCTCCCTAACGTCCACAGGGATTGCTGAAGCTTTCTTT
CASSSLTSTGIAEAFF
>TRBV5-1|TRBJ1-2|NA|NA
TGCGCCAGCAGCCAGGAGGGGGTCGATGGCTACACCTTC
CASSQEGVDGYTF
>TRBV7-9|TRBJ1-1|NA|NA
TGTGCCAGCAGCTTAGGGGAATCCATGAACACTGAAGCTTTCTTT
CASSLGESMNTEAFF
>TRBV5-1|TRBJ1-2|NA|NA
TGCGCCAGCAGCTTTTCGTTAGACACTAATAACTATGGCTACACCTTC
CASSFSLDTNNYGYTF
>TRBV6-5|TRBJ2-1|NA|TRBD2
TGTGCCAGCAGTAAGACTAGCTCGGGTTACAATGAGCAGTTCTTC
CASSKTSSGYNEQFF
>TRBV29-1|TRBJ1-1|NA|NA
TGCAGCGCACGGACAACCTTGGGCCTTGAAGCTTTCTTT
CSARTTLGLEAFF
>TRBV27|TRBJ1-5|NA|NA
TGTGCCAGCAGTTTGAGAGGGGTGAGCAATCAGCCCCAGCATTTT
CASSLRGVSNQPQHF
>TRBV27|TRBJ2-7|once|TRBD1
TGTGCCAGCAGTCCCCACCGGGACAGGGGGCGTGAGCAGTACTTC
CASSPHRDRGREQYF
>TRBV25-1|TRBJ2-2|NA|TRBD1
TGTGCCAGCAGGGGAACAGGGGTCGGCACCGGGGAGCTGTTTTTT
CASRGTGVGTGELFF
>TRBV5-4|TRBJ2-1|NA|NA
TGTGCCAGCAGCTTGGATGTGACTACCGACAATGAGCAGTTCTTC
CASSLDVTTDNEQFF
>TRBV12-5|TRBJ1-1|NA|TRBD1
TGTGCTAGTGGTTTGGCCGTAACAGGGGACACTGAAGCTTTCTTT
CASGLAVTGDTEAFF
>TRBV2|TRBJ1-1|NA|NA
TGTGCCAGCAGTGAACAGGGGTTAACTGAAGCTTTCTTT
CASSEQGLTEAFF
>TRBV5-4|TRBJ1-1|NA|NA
TGTGCCAGCAGCAAATCACTAACAGAAAGCACTGAAGCTTTCTTT
CASSKSLTESTEAFF
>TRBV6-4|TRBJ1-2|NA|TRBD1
TGTGCCAGCAGTGACTACGGGGGACAGTTAAACTATGGCTACACCTTC
CASSDYGGQLNYGYTF
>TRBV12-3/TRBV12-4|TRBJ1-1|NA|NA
TGTGCCAGCACGGCAGGCGGGAGCACTGAAGCTTTCTTT
CASTAGGSTEAFF
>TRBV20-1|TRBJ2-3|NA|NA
TGCAGTGCCAGCACAGATACGCAGTATTTT
CSASTDTQYF
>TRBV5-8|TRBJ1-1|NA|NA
TGTGCCAGCAGCCACCGGGGCAGGGGAATCATCACTCCCCTAGCTGAAGCTTTCTTT
CASSHRGRGIITPLAEAFF
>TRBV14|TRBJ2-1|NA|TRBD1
TGTGCCAGCAGGGGAACGGGACAGGGCAGGGAGCAGTTCTTC
CASRGTGQGREQFF
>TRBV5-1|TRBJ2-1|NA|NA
TGCGCCAGCAGCTTCGGGCAGGGCGATGTGTTCTTC
CASSFGQGDVFF
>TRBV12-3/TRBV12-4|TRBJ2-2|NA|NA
TGTGCCAGCACCCTATACGGCGGGGAGCTGTTTTTT
CASTLYGGELFF
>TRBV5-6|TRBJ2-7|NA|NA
TGTGCCAGCACCCTAACAGGGTCCTACGAGCAGTACTTC
CASTLTGSYEQYF
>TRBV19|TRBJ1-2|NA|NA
TGTGCCAGTAAGGAAACAGGGCATATCTATGGCTACACCTTC
CASKETGHIYGYTF
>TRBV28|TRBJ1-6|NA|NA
TGTGCCAGCAGCCCGGACAGCTCCTATAATTCACCCCTCCACTTT
CASSPDSSYNSPLHF
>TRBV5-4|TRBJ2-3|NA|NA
TGTGCCAGCAGCTTTATAGACTACCCCACAGATACGCAGTATTTT
CASSFIDYPTDTQYF